The sample holds many counts of the clone carrying this TCR beta chain. Via MiXCR, TCRdb re-called the RACE reads, giving one row per CDR3 protein. The table lists roughly 380,000 distinct CDR3 sequences, 5.1% of them singletons. The sample is drawn from a study of human T cells and chemical hapten exposure. On the study more broadly: DPC (0.01%) was patch tested on the upper back and read at 6 days. Variability of per-sample TCR yields stemmed mainly from small differences in pooled library volume.

V was trimmed by 0 bases and J by 6 bases, leaving 17 bases between them. Germline assignment: CDR1 MGHDK and CDR2 SYGVNS. The CDR3 runs 16 residues. Stated time point: pre-sensitization, week 0. As for treatment: therapeutic diphenylcyclopropenone sensitization with weekly scalp DPC. Non-pregnant alopecia patients aged 18 to 70, suitable for DPC therapy. Unfractionated whole blood was the source of the extracted total RNA. Sequenced material: whole blood, taken in connection with sensitization to the hapten diphenylcyclopropenone (DPC). The receptor was isolated from a woman aged 50 to 65 with alopecia areata. Some clones in this sample may be carry-over from other donors' samples. The rearrangement joins TRBV25-1 to TRBJ2-5; D unclear. CDR3: CASSEYTPDSVKTQYF. The CDR3 region has the DNA TGTGCCAGCAGTGAATATACCCCAGACTCGGTAAAGACCCAGTACTTC.